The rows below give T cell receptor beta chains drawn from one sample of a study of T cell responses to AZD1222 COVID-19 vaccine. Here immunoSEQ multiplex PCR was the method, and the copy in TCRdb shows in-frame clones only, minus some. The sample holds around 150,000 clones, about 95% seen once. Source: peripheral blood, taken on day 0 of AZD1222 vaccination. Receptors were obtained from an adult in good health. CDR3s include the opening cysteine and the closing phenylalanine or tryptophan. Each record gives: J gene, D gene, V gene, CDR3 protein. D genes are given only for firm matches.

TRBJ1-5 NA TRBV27 CASSPRGRIRNQPQHF
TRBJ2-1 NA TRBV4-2 CASSQDYVRVALNEQFF
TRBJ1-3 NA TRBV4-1 CASSQVWVSGNTIYF
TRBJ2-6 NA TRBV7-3 CASGRSGSGANVLTF
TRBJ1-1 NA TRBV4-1 CASSRAGLNTEAFF
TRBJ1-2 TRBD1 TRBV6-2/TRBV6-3 CASSFTGGNGYTF
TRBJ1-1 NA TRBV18 CATETGPYEAFF
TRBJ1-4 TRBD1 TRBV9 CASSSGQGTNEKLFF
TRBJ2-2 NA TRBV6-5 CASSWDNTGELFF
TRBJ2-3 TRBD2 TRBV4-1 CASSHPGLAGTTQYF
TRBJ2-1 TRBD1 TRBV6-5 CASSRGQGALNEQFF
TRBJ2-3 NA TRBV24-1 CATSDSATDTQYF
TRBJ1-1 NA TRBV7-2 CASSLFEGTEAFF
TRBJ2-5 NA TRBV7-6 CASSPTQLQETQYF
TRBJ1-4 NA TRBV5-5 CASSFRPSATNEKLFF
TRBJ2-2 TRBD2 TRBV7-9 CASSSKTGEGLDTGELFF
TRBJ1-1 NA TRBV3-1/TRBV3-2 CASSSQVNTEAFF
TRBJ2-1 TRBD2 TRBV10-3 CATAGLAGAYNEQFF
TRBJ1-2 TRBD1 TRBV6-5 CASSPGQGNYGYTF
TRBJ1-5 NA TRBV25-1 CASSPGGRVGNQPQHF
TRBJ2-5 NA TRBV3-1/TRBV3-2 CASSQLLLLGETQYF
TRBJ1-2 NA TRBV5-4 CASSLGPDNYGYTF
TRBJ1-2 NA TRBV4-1 CASSQWPWGYTF
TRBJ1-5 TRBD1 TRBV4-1 CASSPDRQGLEQPQHF
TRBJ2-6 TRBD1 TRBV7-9 CASSPTGTVFSGANVLTF
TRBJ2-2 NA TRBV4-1 CASSQEDATIFSGELFF
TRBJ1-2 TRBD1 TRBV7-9 CASGDRVHGYTF
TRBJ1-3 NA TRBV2 CASNRDTSGNTIYF
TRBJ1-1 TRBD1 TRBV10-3 CAISNRGPVTEAFF
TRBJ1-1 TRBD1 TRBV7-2 CASIVDRGGTEAFF
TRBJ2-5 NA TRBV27 CASSLTRGETQYF
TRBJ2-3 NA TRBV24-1 CATSDLRTTDTQYF
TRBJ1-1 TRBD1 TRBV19 CAGPGQGPGEAFF
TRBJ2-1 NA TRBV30 CAWSGESINEQFF
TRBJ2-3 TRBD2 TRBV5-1 CASSWGTSGSKDTQYF
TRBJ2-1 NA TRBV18 CASSLAGAGNEQFF
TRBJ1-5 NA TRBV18 CASSPQSGMSNQPQHF